What follows are 31 T cell receptor beta chains derived from one specimen sequenced in a study of memory CD4+ T cells and cytomegalovirus serostatus. TCRdb's copy holds only in-frame clones and misses some; the assay was immunoSEQ multiplex PCR. The table has about 75,000 clones, roughly 78% seen once. Single viable CD3+CD4+CD8-CD45RO+ cells were sorted as the memory CD4+ T cells. Sequencing was done on a sample of memory CD4+ T cells from blood. These TCRs come from an adult in good health and CMV-seropositive.

The chain carries TRBV2 and TRBJ2-7; D is possibly TRBD1 or TRBD2 (6 bases each). Germline lookup yields CDR1 SNHLY and CDR2 FYNNEI. The germline V and J ends were trimmed by 10 bases and 0 bases, with 16 bases remaining between them. This CDR3 has 14 residues. The DNA of the CDR3 is TGTGCCATACTTAACAGGGACTTCTCCTACGAGCAGTACTTC. This sequence encodes CAILNRDFSYEQYF.

This clone was seen only once. The V and J genes are TRBV5-6 and TRBJ1-5; D remains ambiguous. There are 14 residues in the CDR3. Trimming took off 3 bases at V and 4 bases at J, with 11 bases between the two ends. Germline values: CDR1 SGHDT, CDR2 YYEEEE. The DNA for the CDR3 is TGTGCCAGCAGCTCTTTAACTAGTAATCAGCCCCAGCATTTT. It yields the protein CASSSLTSNQPQHF.

This rearrangement joins TRBV7-9 to TRBJ1-1; D gene unclear. V was cut by 5 bases and J by 1 base, with 23 bases left in between. Germline CDR1 and CDR2: SEHNR and FQNEAQ (reference sequence). The CDR3 is 18 residues long. The CDR3 DNA is TGTGCCAGCAGCCAGTCGGGCCTATTCGGACCCACGAACACTGAAGCTTTCTTT. Its protein product is CASSQSGLFGPTNTEAFF.

The chain couples TRBV5-1 to TRBJ1-4; 8 nucleotides line up with TRBD1. CDR1 SGHRS and CDR2 YFSETQ come from the germline V gene. The CDR3 has 15 amino acids. V gave up 3 bases and J gave up 8 bases; unmatched junction bases: 9. CDR3 sequence: CASSWTQGAGEKLFF. The CDR3 region has the DNA TGCGCCAGCAGCTGGACTCAGGGGGCTGGCGAAAAACTGTTTTTT.

The rearrangement links TRBV11-3 to TRBJ1-1; no clear D gene. The V gene's germline CDR1 is SGHNT and CDR2 YENEEA. CDR3 length: 12 amino acids. Trimming took off 2 bases at V and 4 bases at J, with 5 bases between the two ends. CDR3 DNA sequence: TGTGCCAGCAGCTTAAAGGGCACTGAAGCTTTCTTT. Translated: CASSLKGTEAFF.

The V gene is TRBV5-1, the J gene TRBJ2-3; 8 positions agree with TRBD2. The CDR3 is made up of 16 amino acids. Germline V gene lookup returns CDR1 SGHRS and CDR2 YFSETQ. V shed 1 base and J 8 bases; nucleotides not matched to a gene: 12. The CDR3 DNA is TGCGCCAGCAGCTTGATGCCGGGAGGGGGTAGCGGTACGCAGTATTTT. Protein product: CASSLMPGGGSGTQYF.

This chain joins TRBV4-2 and TRBJ2-2, with D possibly matching TRBD1 (6 bases). This CDR3 is built from 18 residues. With 0 bases removed from V and 3 bases from J, the gap between germline ends came to 17 bases. In germline, CDR1 is LGHNA, CDR2 YNFKEQ. CDR3 region: CASSQDARGGTYTGELFF. The CDR3 bases are TGTGCCAGCAGCCAAGATGCCAGGGGTGGTACGTACACCGGGGAGCTGTTTTTT.

The J gene is TRBJ2-1, the V gene TRBV18, with 10 bases identical to TRBD2. This CDR3 contains 16 residues. Trimming removed 3 bases from V and 5 bases from J; junction bases left unmatched: 7. The germline gives CDR1 KGHSH, CDR2 LQKENI. CDR3 nucleotide sequence: TGTGCCAGCTCACCCGTCCTAGCGGGAGCCCACAATGAGCAGTTCTTC. The encoded protein is CASSPVLAGAHNEQFF. Supplemented by reference TRBV18 and TRBJ2-1, the full variable domain reads NAGVMQNPRHLVRRRGQEARLRCSPMKGHSHVYWYRQLPEEGLKFMVYLQKENIIDESGMPKERFSAEFPKEGPSILRIQQVVRGDSAAYFCASSPVLAGAHNEQFFGPGTRLTVL.

The CDR3: CASGLGTASNQPQHF. CDR3 nucleotide sequence: TGTGCTAGTGGTTTGGGGACAGCGAGCAATCAGCCCCAGCATTTT. This chain connects TRBV12-5 to TRBJ1-5; D might be TRBD1 (6 bases). The V end was cut by 1 base, the J end by 1 base, with 8 bases between. The CDR3 extends over 15 amino acids. CDR1 LGHNT and CDR2 FRNRAP come from the germline V gene. Drawing the rest from reference TRBV12-5 and TRBJ1-5, the complete variable domain is DARVTQTPRHKVTEMGQEVTMRCQPILGHNTVFWYRQTMMQGLELLAYFRNRAPLDDSGMPKDRFSAEMPDATLATLKIQPSEPRDSAVYFCASGLGTASNQPQHFGDGTRLSIL.

The chain employs TRBV10-3 and TRBJ1-6, with D possibly TRBD1 on 6 matching bases. CDR1 is ENHRY and CDR2 is SYGVKD in the germline V gene. The CDR3 runs to 13 residues. V dropped 2 bases and J dropped 8 bases, with 7 bases sitting between them. The CDR3 DNA follows: TGTGCCATCAGTGAGAGGGGGGATTCACCCCTCCACTTT. This sequence encodes CAISERGDSPLHF.

This chain joins TRBV18 and TRBJ2-7; no definite D call. This CDR3 contains 13 residues. CDR1 and CDR2 from the germline V gene are KGHSH and LQKENI. Trimming took off 0 bases at V and 0 bases at J, with 3 bases between the two ends. The CDR3 is CASSPPSSYEQYV. In nucleotides, the CDR3 is TGTGCCAGCTCACCACCTAGCTCCTACGAGCAGTACGTC.

This chain joins TRBV10-1 and TRBJ2-2, with TRBD1 identical over 7 bases. Unmatched junction bases numbered 6, after V lost 7 bases and J lost 7 bases. Germline V gene sequence: CDR1 WNHNN, CDR2 SYGVQD (reference sequence). The CDR3 contains 13 residues. The CDR3 spells CASTQGDNGELFF. For the CDR3, the DNA is TGCGCCAGCACCCAGGGGGATAACGGGGAGCTGTTTTTT.

V gene TRBV6-1 combines with J gene TRBJ1-5; D unresolved. The V end lost 6 bases, the J end lost 6 bases, and 15 bases lay between the germline ends. The CDR3 spans 14 residues. Germline V gives CDR1 MNHNS, CDR2 SASEGT. In DNA, the CDR3 is TGTGCCAGCAGGGTGCGAGGCGGAGCTCAGCCCCAGCATTTT. Translating it yields CASRVRGGAQPQHF.

The chain couples TRBV6-5 to TRBJ2-6; TRBD1 is a possible D gene (8 bases). CDR1 and CDR2 (germline): MNHEY, SVGAGI. The CDR3 is made up of 15 amino acids. Deletions cut 2 bases from V and 10 bases from J, with 15 bases between. CDR3 region: CASSYGGGTGNVLTF. For the CDR3, the DNA is TGTGCCAGCAGTTACGGGGGAGGGACAGGTAACGTCCTGACTTTC.

The V and J genes are TRBV5-1 and TRBJ2-3; 10 bases map to TRBD1. Germline V gene sequence: CDR1 SGHRS, CDR2 YFSETQ. V lost 3 bases to trimming and J lost 3 bases; unmatched junction nucleotides: 4. The CDR3 totals 15 residues. The CDR3 DNA follows: TGCGCCAGCAGCTGGGGACAGGGGCGGACAGATACGCAGTATTTT. Its protein is CASSWGQGRTDTQYF.

The rearrangement links TRBV5-6 to TRBJ1-5; TRBD1 agrees at 7 bases. CDR3 length: 17 amino acids. Looked up from germline, CDR1 is SGHDT and CDR2 is YYEEEE. With V trimmed by 0 bases and J by 0 bases, 6 bases remained unmatched. DNA for the CDR3: TGTGCCAGCAGCTTGGGGACAGGCTTCTTTAGCAATCAGCCCCAGCATTTT. Amino acid sequence: CASSLGTGFFSNQPQHF. Looking up the rest from reference TRBV5-6 and TRBJ1-5 gives the full variable domain: DAGVTQSPTHLIKTRGQQVTLRCSPKSGHDTVSWYQQALGQGPQFIFQYYEEEERQRGNFPDRFSGHQFPNYSSELNVNALLLGDSALYLCASSLGTGFFSNQPQHFGDGTRLSIL.

V gene TRBV18 combines with J gene TRBJ1-1; D not certain. This CDR3 is 13 amino acids long. The germline gives CDR1 KGHSH, CDR2 LQKENI. The V end was cut by 5 bases, the J end by 5 bases, with 12 bases between. The CDR3 spells CASSSVSETEAFF. CDR3 nucleotides: TGTGCCAGCTCAAGTGTTTCCGAGACTGAAGCTTTCTTT.

The CDR3 DNA sequence: TGTGCCAGCATTGGAGCGACTGGGGCCAACGTCCTGACTTTC. Protein product: CASIGATGANVLTF. V is TRBV5-6 and J is TRBJ2-6; D unclear. V dropped 6 bases and J dropped 2 bases, with 9 bases sitting between them. Germline values: CDR1 SGHDT, CDR2 YYEEEE. This CDR3 is built from 14 residues.

This clone was seen a few times. The chain is built from TRBV29-1 and TRBJ2-1; TRBD2 matches at 9 bases. The CDR3 totals 14 residues. J was trimmed by 8 bases and V by 6 bases; bases with no gene match: 11. Germline V lookup: CDR1 SQVTM, CDR2 ANQGSEA. CDR3 coding DNA: TGCAGCGTAAAAGCGGGGGGCCCTTTGGATGAGCAGTTCTTC. This encodes CSVKAGGPLDEQFF.

The chain combines TRBV6-5 with TRBJ2-5, with 7 bases lining up with TRBD1. The CDR3 length is 14 residues. Germline CDR1 MNHEY, CDR2 SVGAGI. Trimming removed 6 bases from V and 4 bases from J; junction bases left unmatched: 8. The CDR3 sequence is CASRDRLNRETQYF. The CDR3 DNA reads as TGTGCCAGCAGGGACAGGCTAAACCGAGAGACCCAGTACTTC.

J is TRBJ1-5 and V is TRBV6-1; D is undetermined. CDR1 MNHNS and CDR2 SASEGT come from the germline V gene. The V end lost 6 bases, the J end lost 3 bases, and 6 bases lay between the germline ends. The CDR3 consists of 12 residues. CDR3 region: CASRFNNQPQHF. CDR3 in DNA: TGTGCCAGCAGATTCAACAATCAGCCCCAGCATTTT.

The chain links TRBV5-1 to TRBJ2-2; possible D gene TRBD1, 5 bases. The germline V gene has CDR1 SGHRS and CDR2 YFSETQ. The V and J ends lost 4 bases and 7 bases respectively, with 14 bases between them. The CDR3 has 14 amino acids. In DNA, the CDR3 is TGCGCCAGCAGCCGCTTGGCAGGGATCGGGGAGCTGTTTTTT. This sequence encodes CASSRLAGIGELFF.

This clone was recorded only once. The chain couples TRBV5-8 to TRBJ1-5; TRBD1 is a possible D gene (6 bases). CDR3 size: 15 residues. In germline, CDR1 is SGHTS, CDR2 YDEGEE. V lost 2 bases and J lost 3, with 12 bases in between. The CDR3 loop reads CASSLGQTFNQPQHF. The CDR3 DNA is TGTGCCAGCAGCTTAGGACAGACCTTCAATCAGCCCCAGCATTTT. The variable domain in full, completed from reference TRBV5-8 and TRBJ1-5, reads EAGVTQSPTHLIKTRGQQATLRCSPISGHTSVYWYQQALGLGLQFLLWYDEGEERNRGNFPPRFSGRQFPNYSSELNVNALELEDSALYLCASSLGQTFNQPQHFGDGTRLSIL.

The chain carries TRBV7-6 and TRBJ2-3; D is perhaps TRBD2 (5 bases). The CDR3 spans 14 residues. Germline V gene data show CDR1 as SGHVS and CDR2 as FNYEAQ. With 1 base removed from V and 7 bases from J, the gap between germline ends came to 12 bases. The CDR3 protein is CASSLDRGPHTQYF. In DNA, the CDR3 is TGTGCCAGCAGCTTAGATAGAGGGCCCCATACGCAGTATTTT.

The chain's CDR3 is CASSSFGGAAETQYF. CDR3 nucleotides: TGTGCCAGCAGCTCTTTTGGTGGGGCGGCAGAGACCCAGTACTTC. The chain couples TRBV11-3 to TRBJ2-5, with a possible D match to TRBD1 (5 bases). Germline V gene data show CDR1 as SGHNT and CDR2 as YENEEA. The CDR3 spans 15 residues. The V end was cut by 4 bases, the J end by 4 bases, with 16 bases between.

This chain joins TRBV5-6 and TRBJ2-3; the D is unclear. From germline, CDR1 is SGHDT and CDR2 YYEEEE. The CDR3 is 11 residues long. V dropped 2 bases and J dropped 5 bases, with 3 bases sitting between them. The CDR3, as DNA: TGTGCCAGCAGCTTTAAAGATACGCAGTATTTT. Translation gives CASSFKDTQYF.

V is TRBV5-1 and J is TRBJ2-1; 8 nucleotides align to TRBD1. With V trimmed by 3 bases and J by 0 bases, 2 bases remained unmatched. The germline gives CDR1 SGHRS, CDR2 YFSETQ. The CDR3 is made up of 15 amino acids. CDR3 sequence (DNA): TGCGCCAGCAGCTACGGGACAGGCTCCTACAATGAGCAGTTCTTC. It specifies CASSYGTGSYNEQFF.

V gene TRBV28 combines with J gene TRBJ2-7, with D maybe TRBD1 (5 bases). The CDR3 totals 14 residues. Trimming took 7 bases from V and 3 from J, leaving 16 bases between them. Germline CDR1 and CDR2: MDHEN and SYDVKM. For the CDR3, the DNA is TGTGCCAGCACCCTTTCGTCAGGGTACTACGAGCAGTACTTC. It encodes CASTLSSGYYEQYF.

This clone occurred a few times. The chain carries TRBV30 and TRBJ1-1; D is unclear. V was trimmed by 3 bases and J by 9 bases, leaving 11 bases between them. The CDR3 is 11 residues long. Germline V lookup: CDR1 GTSNPN, CDR2 SVGIG (reference sequence). CDR3 protein: CAWSRGDKAFF. The CDR3 region has the DNA TGTGCCTGGAGCCGGGGAGACAAAGCTTTCTTT.

The chain employs TRBV7-9 and TRBJ2-1; D unclear. Trimming took off 10 bases at V and 7 bases at J, with 23 bases between the two ends. CDR3 length equals 15 residues. CDR1 is SEHNR and CDR2 is FQNEAQ in the germline V gene (reference sequence). In DNA, the CDR3 is TGTGCCACCGATCGGGCGCTGGGGTCGAAAAATGAGCAGTTCTTC. Protein: CATDRALGSKNEQFF.

This CDR3 is CASSPQGAYTGELFF. CDR3 sequence (DNA): TGTGCCAGCAGCCCTCAGGGGGCGTACACCGGGGAGCTGTTTTTT. V and J are TRBV27 and TRBJ2-2, with 8 bases identical to TRBD1. Germline values: CDR1 MNHEY, CDR2 SMNVEV (reference sequence). The CDR3 runs to 15 residues. Germline trimming cut 6 bases from V and 3 bases from J; bases unmatched to any gene: 6.